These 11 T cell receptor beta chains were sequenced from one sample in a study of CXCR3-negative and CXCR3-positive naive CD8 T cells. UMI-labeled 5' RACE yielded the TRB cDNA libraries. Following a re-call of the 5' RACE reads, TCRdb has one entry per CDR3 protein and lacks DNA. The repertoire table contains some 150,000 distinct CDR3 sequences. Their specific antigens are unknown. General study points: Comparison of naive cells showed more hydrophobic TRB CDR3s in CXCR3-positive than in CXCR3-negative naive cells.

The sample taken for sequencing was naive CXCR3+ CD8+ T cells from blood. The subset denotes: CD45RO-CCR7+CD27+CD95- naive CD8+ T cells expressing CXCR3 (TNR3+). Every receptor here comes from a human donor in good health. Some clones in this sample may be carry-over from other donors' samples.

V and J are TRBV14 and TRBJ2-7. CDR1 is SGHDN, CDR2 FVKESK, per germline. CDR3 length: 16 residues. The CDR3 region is CASSPAGIYPSYEQYF.

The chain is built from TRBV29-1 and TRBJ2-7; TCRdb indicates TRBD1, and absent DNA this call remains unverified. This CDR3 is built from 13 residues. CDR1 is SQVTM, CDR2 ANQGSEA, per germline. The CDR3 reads CSVELDRGYEQYF.

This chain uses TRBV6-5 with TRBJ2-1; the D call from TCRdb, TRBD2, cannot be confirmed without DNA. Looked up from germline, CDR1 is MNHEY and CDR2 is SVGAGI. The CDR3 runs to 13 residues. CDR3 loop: CATTGGWDNEQFF.

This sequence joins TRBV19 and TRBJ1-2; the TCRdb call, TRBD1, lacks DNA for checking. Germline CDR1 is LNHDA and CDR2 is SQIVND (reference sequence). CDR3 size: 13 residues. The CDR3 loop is CASSIQGISGYTF.

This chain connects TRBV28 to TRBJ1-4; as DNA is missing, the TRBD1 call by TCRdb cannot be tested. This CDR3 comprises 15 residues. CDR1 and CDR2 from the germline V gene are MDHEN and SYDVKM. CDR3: CASRDGDRGSEKLFF.

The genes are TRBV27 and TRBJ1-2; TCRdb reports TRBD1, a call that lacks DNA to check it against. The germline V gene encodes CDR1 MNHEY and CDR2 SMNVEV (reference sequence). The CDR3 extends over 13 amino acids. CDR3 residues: CASKQGANYGYTF.

Here the CDR3 reads CASSPLGLAEYNEQFF. The V call is TRBV5-4, the J call TRBJ2-1; TCRdb's D gene call, TRBD2, goes unchecked for lack of DNA. This CDR3 comprises 16 residues. Germline-derived CDR1 and CDR2 are SGHNT and YYREEE (reference sequence).

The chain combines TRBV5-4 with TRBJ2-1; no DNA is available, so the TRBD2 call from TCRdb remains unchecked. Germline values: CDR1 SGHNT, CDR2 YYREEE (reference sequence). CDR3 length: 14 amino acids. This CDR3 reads CASSFSGGPNEQFF.

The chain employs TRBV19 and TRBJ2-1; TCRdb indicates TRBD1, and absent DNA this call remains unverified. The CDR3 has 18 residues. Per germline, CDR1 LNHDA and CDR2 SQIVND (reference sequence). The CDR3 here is CASSIDLIRPTGTHEQFF.

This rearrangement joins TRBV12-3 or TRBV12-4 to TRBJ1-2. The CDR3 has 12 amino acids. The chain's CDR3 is CASRAEHYGYTF.

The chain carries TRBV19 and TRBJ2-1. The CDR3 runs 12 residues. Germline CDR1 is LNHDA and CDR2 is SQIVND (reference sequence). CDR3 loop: CASSTVGNEQFF. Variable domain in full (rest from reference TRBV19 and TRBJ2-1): DGGITQSPKYLFRKEGQNVTLSCEQNLNHDAMYWYRQDPGQGLRLIYYSQIVNDFQKGDIAEGYSVSREKKESFPLTVTSAQKNPTAFYLCASSTVGNEQFFGPGTRLTVL.